A single sample gave rise to the 29 T cell receptor beta chains below, sequenced in a study of synovial regulatory T cells in juvenile arthritis (dated by TCRdb to between 2014 and 2017). Libraries were prepared through the immunoSEQ multiplex PCR assay. Sourced from immuneACCESS, this table was stored by TCRdb with only in-frame sequences that have V and J called. A share of the clones is absent; for the studies checked, an unresolved V gene accounts for under half, and the remainder has no known explanation. This sample's clone table shows 6,100 or so clones. The ten largest account for roughly 0.55% of the sample. The sample consisted of Treg cells from blood. According to the study, the label for this sample's cell subset or site signals: remaining (HLA-DR-negative) circulating blood Treg cells. Receptors were obtained from a donor younger than 30 with juvenile idiopathic arthritis.

The chain couples TRBV27 to TRBJ1-2. Germline V gene lookup returns CDR1 MNHEY and CDR2 SMNVEV (reference sequence). The CDR3 is 13 residues long. No DNA was logged. CDR3 residues: CASSLFGRGGYTF.

This rearrangement joins TRBV7-2 to TRBJ1-2. CDR1 and CDR2 (germline): SGHTA, FQGNSA. CDR3 length: 13 amino acids. No DNA sequence was recorded. This CDR3 is CASTEGSVGGYTF.

The chain recombines TRBV6-6 with TRBJ1-2. The CDR3 sequence is 12 residues long. No nucleotide data were recorded. From germline, CDR1 is MNHNY and CDR2 SVGAGI (reference sequence). The CDR3 sequence is CASSYGGHGYTF.

The chain uses TRBV29-1 and TRBJ2-1; TCRdb's D call, TRBD2, is unchecked because there is no DNA. Germline V gene lookup returns CDR1 SQVTM and CDR2 ANQGSEA. The CDR3 is made up of 17 amino acids. Only the protein is available. This CDR3 is CSVRGGLAGQLTYEQFF.

This sequence joins TRBV6-1 and TRBJ1-2. CDR3 length: 18 amino acids. No coding sequence is recorded. The germline gives CDR1 MNHNS, CDR2 SASEGT. The CDR3 protein is CASSESPWGGQARDGYTF.

J is TRBJ2-5 and V is TRBV5-8; TCRdb gives TRBD1 as the D gene, but with no DNA this cannot be confirmed. CDR1 and CDR2 (germline): SGHTS, YDEGEE. The CDR3 consists of 14 residues. Only the protein is on record. This CDR3 reads CASSLRDRVYEQYF.

The chain has TRBV27 and TRBJ2-1; absent DNA, TCRdb's TRBD2 call cannot be checked. The CDR3 has 16 residues. The entry carries no DNA sequence. Germline V gene lookup returns CDR1 MNHEY and CDR2 SMNVEV (reference sequence). CDR3 amino acids: CASSRTPGPRYNEQFF.

V is TRBV5-4 and J is TRBJ1-2. This CDR3 region has 13 residues. The DNA sequence is not available. Germline V gives CDR1 SGHNT, CDR2 YYREEE (reference sequence). The CDR3 here is CASSAGIGVGYTF.

The gene calls are TRBV5-1 and TRBJ2-1. The germline CDR1 and CDR2 sequences are SGHRS and YFSETQ. The CDR3 runs to 14 residues. No DNA sequence was recorded. The CDR3 reads CASSFPDSYNEQFF.

The gene calls are TRBV5-1 and TRBJ1-1. The CDR3 length is 14 residues. No DNA accompanies this entry. Germline V lookup: CDR1 SGHRS, CDR2 YFSETQ. The CDR3 spells CASSRGERGTQAFF.

V and J are TRBV5-1 and TRBJ2-1. The length of the CDR3 is 14 residues. A DNA sequence was not provided. From germline, CDR1 is SGHRS and CDR2 YFSETQ. CDR3 amino acids: CASSLMSVMNEQFF.

This clone is labeled medium-sized based on frequency. This sequence joins TRBV7-9 and TRBJ1-4; no DNA is available, so the TRBD1 call from TCRdb remains unchecked. The CDR3 has 14 amino acids. Only the protein is on record. Germline V gene sequence: CDR1 SEHNR, CDR2 FQNEAQ (reference sequence). The CDR3 is CATQEGATNEKLFF.

J is TRBJ1-4 and V is TRBV5-1. CDR1 is SGHRS, CDR2 YFSETQ, per germline. The CDR3 length is 13 residues. This entry has no DNA. CDR3 protein: CASSLGLNEKLFF.

The chain carries TRBV5-1 and TRBJ2-7; without DNA, the TCRdb call of TRBD1 cannot be checked. CDR3 size: 13 residues. The protein alone is recorded here. Germline CDR1 reads SGHRS; CDR2 reads YFSETQ. The CDR3 protein is CASSLAVTDEQYF.

V usage is TRBV28 and J usage is TRBJ1-5. Germline CDR1 reads MDHEN; CDR2 reads SYDVKM. The CDR3 totals 18 residues. No DNA is recorded. The CDR3 sequence is CASLPQRLAGEGNQPQHF.

This chain joins TRBV7-8 and TRBJ2-7. The CDR3 contains 12 residues. A DNA sequence was not provided. CDR1 is SGHVS, CDR2 FQNEAQ, per germline. The CDR3 reads CASSLPPNEQYF.

The chain has TRBV7-2 and TRBJ1-2; TCRdb indicates TRBD1, and absent DNA this call remains unverified. This CDR3 contains 13 residues. DNA is not recorded here. Germline CDR1 and CDR2: SGHTA and FQGNSA. This CDR3 is CASSLAGDRGYTF.

CDR3 in amino acids: CASSGRDGYDFFDYTF. The chain has TRBV9 and TRBJ1-2. Germline V lookup: CDR1 SGDLS, CDR2 YYNGEE. The CDR3 contains 16 residues. A DNA sequence was not provided. The full variable domain, its missing parts supplied by reference TRBV9 and TRBJ1-2, is DSGVTQTPKHLITATGQRVTLRCSPRSGDLSVYWYQQSLDQGLQFLIQYYNGEERAKGNILERFSAQQFPDLHSELNLSSLELGDSALYFCASSGRDGYDFFDYTFGSGTRLTVV.

The chain joins TRBV13 to TRBJ1-2; TCRdb lists TRBD1, though no DNA is available to test this call. The CDR3 length is 15 residues. No DNA sequence is on record. From germline, CDR1 is PRHDT and CDR2 FYEKMQ (reference sequence). CDR3 protein: CASSYPGQGNYGYTF. Drawing the rest from reference TRBV13 and TRBJ1-2, the complete variable domain is AAGVIQSPRHLIKEKRETATLKCYPIPRHDTVYWYQQGPGQDPQFLISFYEKMQSDKGSIPDRFSAQQFSDYHSELNMSSLELGDSALYFCASSYPGQGNYGYTFGSGTRLTVV.

This chain uses TRBV9 with TRBJ1-2; TCRdb selects TRBD1, and the lack of DNA leaves this call unchecked. From germline, CDR1 is SGDLS and CDR2 YYNGEE. The CDR3 runs to 15 residues. There is no recorded DNA. CDR3 region: CASNQGQGGSYGYTF.

V is TRBV19 and J is TRBJ2-7. CDR1 LNHDA and CDR2 SQIVND come from the germline V gene (reference sequence). The CDR3 sequence is 16 residues long. There is no recorded DNA. The CDR3 loop reads CASSIGRDKLAYEQYF.

This sequence joins TRBV6-5 and TRBJ2-1; TCRdb names TRBD2, which stays unverified in the absence of DNA. In germline, CDR1 is MNHEY, CDR2 SVGAGI. The CDR3 totals 15 residues. The DNA sequence is not available. This CDR3 reads CASSLTSGSFNEQFF.

The rearrangement links TRBV28 to TRBJ1-1; TCRdb outputs TRBD1, but without DNA this stays unchecked. The germline CDR1 and CDR2 sequences are MDHEN and SYDVKM. There are 17 residues in the CDR3. Only the protein is available. The CDR3 region is CASRIVQGARDLTEAFF.

The rearrangement joins TRBV9 to TRBJ1-2. The CDR3 runs to 14 residues. DNA for this receptor is not on file. Germline lookup yields CDR1 SGDLS and CDR2 YYNGEE. The CDR3 here is CASSGDREGYGYTF.

This chain links TRBV10-3 with TRBJ1-2. Germline CDR1 ENHRY, CDR2 SYGVKD. The CDR3 length is 13 residues. DNA for this receptor is not on file. The CDR3 sequence is CAISGGGGFGYTF.

By frequency, this clone is medium-sized. The gene calls are TRBV2 and TRBJ2-7; lacking DNA, the TRBD2 call made by TCRdb goes unchecked. Looked up from germline, CDR1 is SNHLY and CDR2 is FYNNEI. The CDR3 contains 16 residues. No DNA is given. CDR3 amino acids: CASNLNRDWGTYEQYF.

V is TRBV5-1 and J is TRBJ2-6; TCRdb calls TRBD1, which cannot be checked without DNA. CDR3 length equals 14 residues. This entry has no DNA. Germline loops: CDR1 SGHRS, CDR2 YFSETQ. CDR3 residues: CASREQGVPNVLTF. Full variable domain (outside the CDR3, taken from reference TRBV5-1 and TRBJ2-6): KAGVTQTPRYLIKTRGQQVTLSCSPISGHRSVSWYQQTPGQGLQFLFEYFSETQRNKGNFPGRFSGRQFSNSRSEMNVSTLELGDSALYLCASREQGVPNVLTFGAGSRLTVL.

V is TRBV6-5 and J is TRBJ2-3. CDR3 length: 11 residues. Only the protein is on record. Germline loops: CDR1 MNHEY, CDR2 SVGAGI. The CDR3: CASRKKDTQYF.

The rearrangement uses TRBV6-5 and TRBJ1-5; TCRdb's D gene call, TRBD1, goes unchecked for lack of DNA. There are 14 residues in the CDR3. No DNA has been recorded. In germline, CDR1 is MNHEY, CDR2 SVGAGI. The CDR3 here is CASATGGSNQPQHF.